This TCR beta chain was sequenced in a study of blood T cell repertoires in COVID-19. Background on the study: Sources were T cells, B-cell-depleted T cells, or PBMCs; the material itself was cDNA or gDNA.

Patients in Seattle were enrolled during active infection, then followed longitudinally. Original methodology: Amplification of reference gene primers provided the estimated nucleated cell counts. Libraries were prepared by immunoSEQ multiplex PCR; TCRdb keeps only in-frame clonotypes and omits some of them. D and trimming come from the DNA, and the V and J calls and clone size come from that table. The sample contains some 190,000 clones, 80% to 90% of which appear only once. Germline V gives CDR1 SEHNR, CDR2 FQNEAQ (reference sequence). The CDR3 has 15 residues. With 2 bases removed from V and 3 bases from J, the gap between germline ends came to 13 bases.

J is TRBJ1-2 and V is TRBV7-9; a possible D gene is TRBD1 (5 bases). The sequence was collected from a woman in her thirties or forties with COVID-19, enrolled during active disease. Sequencing was performed on peripheral blood. The CDR3 DNA sequence: TGTGCCAGCAGCTTAACCCAGGGCCTCCACTATGGCTACACCTTC. As protein: CASSLTQGLHYGYTF. Full variable domain (outside the CDR3, taken from reference TRBV7-9 and TRBJ1-2): DTGVSQNPRHKITKRGQNVTFRCDPISEHNRLYWYRQTLGQGPEFLTYFQNEAQLEKSRLLSDRFSAERPKGSFSTLEIQRTEQGDSAMYLCASSLTQGLHYGYTFGSGTRLTVV.